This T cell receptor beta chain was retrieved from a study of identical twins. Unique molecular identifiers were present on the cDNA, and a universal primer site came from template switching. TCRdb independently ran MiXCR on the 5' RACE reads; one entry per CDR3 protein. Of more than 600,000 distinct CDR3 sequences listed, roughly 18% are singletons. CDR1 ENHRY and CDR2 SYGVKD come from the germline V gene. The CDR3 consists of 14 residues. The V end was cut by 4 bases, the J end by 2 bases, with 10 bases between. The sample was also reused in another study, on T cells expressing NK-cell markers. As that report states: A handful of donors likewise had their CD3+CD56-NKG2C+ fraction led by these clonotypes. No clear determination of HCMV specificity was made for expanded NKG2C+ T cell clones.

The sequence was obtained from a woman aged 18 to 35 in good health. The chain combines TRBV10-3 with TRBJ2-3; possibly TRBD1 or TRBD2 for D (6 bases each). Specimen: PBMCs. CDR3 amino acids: CAISGWGATDTQYF. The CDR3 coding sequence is TGTGCCATCAGTGGGTGGGGGGCCACAGATACGCAGTATTTT.